Below, one T cell receptor (beta chain) is given with its context. No antigen is known for it. The input lacks base qualities; no much larger clone sits a single base away. This record belongs to a study of blood T cells in healthy people across ages (dated by TCRdb to between 2015 and 2017). For context, the study as a whole: Template switching captured roughly one uniquely barcoded TCR beta cDNA molecule per two T cells in model experiments. To track age-related changes in TCR beta repertoire diversity, the study relied on deep sequencing normalized with unique cDNA molecular identifiers. The donors were split into four age groups: young (average about 15 years), middle-aged (roughly 39), aged (more than 55) and long-lived (under 85). Donors of different ages were randomly distributed across sequencing lanes to avoid experimental bias. Two additional independent replicas of 1 million unique cDNA reads from the same blood draw were analyzed for two donors (one aged 18 to 30 and one aged 80 or older). Results the study describes overall, beyond this receptor: Compared with the aged group, the long-lived group had more naive CD4+ T cells, fewer expanded clones and increased TCR diversity, a pattern suggesting age selection. A strong correlation was found between observed TCR beta diversity and the percentage of naive T cells measured by flow cytometry. Bulk unsorted PBMC profiling prevented conclusive comparison of naive and antigen-experienced compartments. Estimates of total diversity based on one million sequenced T cells were considered lower bounds and underestimates. Observed TCR beta diversity per million T cells fell roughly linearly with age, and a significant reduction was already apparent by age about 38. Because the CMV infection status of the donors was unknown, age-related changes in expanded clonotypes may potentially have been confounded.

The donors were roughly 39 Caucasian individuals from Russia, aged roughly 6 to 90 years, who were systemically healthy. Each donor gave ten milliliters of peripheral blood, drawn into EDTA-treated Vacutainer tubes. Ficoll-Paque density-gradient centrifugation was used to isolate PBMCs, with at least 7 million per sample. Total RNA was extracted from PBMCs with Trizol reagent, with at least 6 micrograms obtained per sample. The percentages of naive CD45RAhigh/CD27high T cells were determined by flow cytometry on a PBMC aliquot from every donor. Spanning cysteine to phenylalanine, the CDR3 consists of 15 amino acids. The kept DNA is CDR3 alone, 45 bases in frame from the first base. CDR1 and CDR2, looked up from the germline V gene, are SQVTM and ANQGSEA. V and J lose 4 bases and 3 bases, and a span of 15 bases separates them. The method behind the library was 5' RACE. Sequencing relied on an Illumina HiSeq 2500. A second about 7 to 12 cycle PCR used a sample-barcoded 5' primer and a J-beta primer mix. A template-switch 5' adaptor carrying 12 random nucleotides introduced a unique molecular identifier onto each TCR beta cDNA molecule. At least 2.5 million CDR3-containing paired-end reads were obtained from each sample. First-strand cDNA was synthesized from all RNA with the Mint cDNA synthesis kit, primed by a TRBC-specific oligonucleotide. Following uracil-DNA glycosylase treatment, all cDNA underwent a first 18-cycle PCR with the universal primers M1SS and BC2_uni_R. In the original analysis: Normalization of each sample was performed by random selection of 1 million high-quality reads, each carrying a distinct molecular identifier. Reads with shared molecular identifiers were discarded instead of being binned into consensus sequences. MiTCR, run with a Q25 quality threshold and the strictest error-elimination algorithm, handled CDR3 identification, clonotype clustering and error correction. Lower-bound total TCR beta diversity was estimated with a nonparametric unseen species model using Euler transformation. TCRdb trimmed public reads at Q25 via fastp, called clones via MiXCR and kept in-frame beta chains. Each entry merges the rows of one CDR3 protein and shows their most common DNA and genes. The V and J calls and clone size are TCRdb's, not the authors'. For this sample the table gives 870,000 or so distinct CDR3 sequences, of which about 28% were detected only once. The ten largest clones add up to roughly 17% of the sample.

The receptor chain draws on TRBV29-1 and TRBJ2-2; the D gene is perhaps TRBD1 or TRBD2, each of them matching over 5 bases. The sequence was collected from a woman older than 75 in good health. The material sequenced was blood. Read as DNA, the sequence is TGCAGCGTTGCCGGGACGAGGGGACACACCGGGGAGCTGTTTTTT. This is translated as CSVAGTRGHTGELFF.